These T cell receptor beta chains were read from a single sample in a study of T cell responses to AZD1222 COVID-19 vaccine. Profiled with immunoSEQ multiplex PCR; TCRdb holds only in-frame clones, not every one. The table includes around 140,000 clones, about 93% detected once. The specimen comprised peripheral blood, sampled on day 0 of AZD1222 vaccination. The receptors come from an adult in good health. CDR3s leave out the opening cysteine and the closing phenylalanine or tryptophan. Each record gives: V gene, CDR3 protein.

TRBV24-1 ATSDLQGRAF
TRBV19 ASFRDRIIYT
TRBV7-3 ASSLLENTEAF
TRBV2 ASRRPGRVNSPLH
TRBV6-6 ASSLDSDYGYT
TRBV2 ASSEYGVPGTSQYRGTDTQY
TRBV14 ASSRTANQPQH
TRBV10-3 AISMTDNQPQH
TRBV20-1 SATMTGEAF
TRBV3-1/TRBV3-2 ASSQGYKGAGLETQY
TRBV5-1 ASSFFGLELF
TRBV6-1 ASREGTGENQPQH
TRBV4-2 ASSQRNRGESYGYT
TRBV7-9 ASSPNGNTIY
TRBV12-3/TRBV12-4 ASSLRGNEQF
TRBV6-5 ASSYSNKNTEAF
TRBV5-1 ASSDLRARGTRDEQY
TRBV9 ASSQLNTEAF
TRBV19 ASSTDRNNQPQH
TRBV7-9 ASSLAQGAETQY
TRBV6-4 ASRLTGTGDSPLH
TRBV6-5 ASRSSGAVSYEQY
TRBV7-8 ASSQLVKGRDEQF
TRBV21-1 ASSRGSQETQY
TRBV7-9 ASSFWRDSTDTQY
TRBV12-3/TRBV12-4 ASSRARNTIY
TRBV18 ASSPRDSYEQY
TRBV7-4 ASSLSHEQY
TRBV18 ASSPPTGSEQY
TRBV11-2 ASSSPHSRVPLH
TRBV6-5 ASSYYENSPLH
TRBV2 ASSEARLGTEAYEQY
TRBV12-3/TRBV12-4 ASSRQGDGYT
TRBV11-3 ASSWVNTEAF
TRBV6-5 ASSYGGTEAF
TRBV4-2 ASSQERGGPDTQY
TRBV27 ASSSVNTEAF
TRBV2 AKEIGSLGEAF
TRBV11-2 ASSLGGDEAF
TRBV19 ASSNAVQETQY
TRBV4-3 ASRLEEENSGNTIY